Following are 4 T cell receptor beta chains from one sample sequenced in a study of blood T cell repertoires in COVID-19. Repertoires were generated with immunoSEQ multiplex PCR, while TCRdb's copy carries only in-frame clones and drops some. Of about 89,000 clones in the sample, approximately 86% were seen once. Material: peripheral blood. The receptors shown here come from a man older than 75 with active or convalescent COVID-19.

CDR3: CASSQDLTSVSTGELFF. CDR3 DNA sequence: TGCGCCAGCAGCCAAGATCTGACTAGCGTATCCACCGGGGAGCTGTTTTTT. The rearrangement links TRBV4-3 to TRBJ2-2, with TRBD2 identical over 8 bases. From germline, CDR1 is LGHNA and CDR2 YSLEER. The CDR3 spans 17 residues. V shed 0 bases and J 4 bases; nucleotides not matched to a gene: 7.

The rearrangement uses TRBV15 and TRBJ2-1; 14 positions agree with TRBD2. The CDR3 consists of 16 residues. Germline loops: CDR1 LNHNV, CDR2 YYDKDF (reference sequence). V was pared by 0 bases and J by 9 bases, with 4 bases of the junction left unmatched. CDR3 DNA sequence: TGTGCCACCAGCAGAGATCGACTAGCGGGAGGGGTTGAGCAGTTCTTC. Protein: CATSRDRLAGGVEQFF.

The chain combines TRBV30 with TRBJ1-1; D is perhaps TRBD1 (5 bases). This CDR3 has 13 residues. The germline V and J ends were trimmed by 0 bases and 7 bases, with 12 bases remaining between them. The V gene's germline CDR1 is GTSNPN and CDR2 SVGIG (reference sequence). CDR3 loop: CAWSVRGYSEAFF. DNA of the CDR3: TGTGCCTGGAGTGTACGGGGGTATAGTGAAGCTTTCTTT.

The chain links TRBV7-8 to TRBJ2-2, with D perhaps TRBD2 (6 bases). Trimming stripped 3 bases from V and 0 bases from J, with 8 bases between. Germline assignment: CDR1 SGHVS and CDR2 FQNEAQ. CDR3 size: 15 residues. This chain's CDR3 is CASSFGSSNTGELFF. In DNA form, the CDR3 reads TGTGCCAGCAGCTTCGGGAGTTCGAACACCGGGGAGCTGTTTTTT.